These 31 T cell receptor beta chains share one sample of origin, sequenced in a study of shared clonotypes between healthy human individuals. The naive CD8 fraction comprised CD45RO-negative cells positively selected for CCR7 and excluded terminally differentiated effector memory CD45RA+ cells. The protocol was immunoSEQ multiplex PCR, while the TCRdb copy is restricted to in-frame clones and leaves out a portion. The sample has about 680,000 clones, about 90% seen once. Sequences were obtained from naive CD8+ T cells sorted from blood. The receptors originated from a young man in good health.

This rearrangement joins TRBV7-2 to TRBJ2-5; no clear D. TRBJ2-7 explains the end of the DNA better; the J call may be wrong. Germline V lookup: CDR1 SGHTA, CDR2 FQGNSA. This CDR3 has 13 residues. CDR3 DNA: TGTGCCAGCAGCTTCCCGGAGTCCTACGAGCAGTACTTC. Amino acid sequence: CASSFPESYEQYF.

V and J are TRBV4-1 and TRBJ2-7, with 9 bases aligning to TRBD2. V was pared by 4 bases and J by 4 bases, with 8 bases of the junction left unmatched. Germline V gene lookup returns CDR1 MGHRA and CDR2 YSYEKL. This CDR3 is built from 15 residues. The chain's CDR3 is CASSLVAGVGYEQYF. CDR3 DNA sequence: TGCGCCAGCAGCCTAGTAGCGGGAGTCGGGTACGAGCAGTACTTC.

The chain has TRBV5-4 and TRBJ2-5; TRBD2 matches 9 bases. With 4 bases clipped from V and 11 bases from J, the junction kept 12 bases outside the gene matches. Germline V gene data show CDR1 as SGHNT and CDR2 as YYREEE (reference sequence). CDR3 length equals 14 residues. Here the CDR3 DNA reads TGTGCCAGCAGCGAGGGACTAGCCGCGGGGGAGCAGTACTTC. Translation: CASSEGLAAGEQYF.

The V and J genes are TRBV29-1 and TRBJ2-7, with D possibly being TRBD1 (6 bases). The CDR3 length is 14 residues. In germline, CDR1 is SQVTM, CDR2 ANQGSEA. The V gene lost 0 bases and the J gene lost 4 bases, with 13 bases spanning the gap. CDR3 nucleotides: TGCAGCGTTGAAGAACCAGCAGGGGCTTACGAGCAGTACTTC. Its translation: CSVEEPAGAYEQYF.

The chain combines TRBV28 with TRBJ1-1, with a possible D match to TRBD1 (5 bases). The CDR3 totals 15 residues. Germline assignment: CDR1 MDHEN and CDR2 SYDVKM. V shed 5 bases and J shed 5 bases, with 18 bases lying between them. This chain's CDR3 is CASSPQQIRGTEAFF. The DNA of the CDR3 is TGTGCCAGCAGTCCGCAACAAATCCGGGGGACTGAAGCTTTCTTT.

This chain uses TRBV7-9 with TRBJ1-2, with D maybe TRBD1 (5 bases). V lost 3 bases and J 1 base, leaving 6 bases between the germline ends. Germline CDR1 is SEHNR and CDR2 is FQNEAQ (reference sequence). CDR3 length: 13 residues. The DNA of the CDR3 is TGTGCCAGCAGCTTTCAGGGTAACTATGGCTACACCTTC. Its translation is CASSFQGNYGYTF.

The chain carries TRBV7-3 and TRBJ2-1, with 9 bases matching TRBD1. Germline lookup yields CDR1 SGHTA and CDR2 FQGTGA. Trimming at V came to 4 bases and at J to 8 bases, leaving 12 bases not matched to a gene. CDR3 length: 16 amino acids. This CDR3 reads CASSWGTGLIGDEQFF. The CDR3 nucleotides are TGTGCCAGCAGCTGGGGGACAGGGCTTATTGGGGATGAGCAGTTCTTC.

The chain employs TRBV13 and TRBJ2-1, with 8 positions matching TRBD2. Germline V gene lookup returns CDR1 PRHDT and CDR2 FYEKMQ (reference sequence). The CDR3 is 14 residues long. After removal of 6 bases from V and 8 bases from J, the junction contained 9 bases not matched to a gene. CDR3 region: CASSFSGTSHEQFF. The CDR3 DNA reads TGTGCCAGCAGTTTTTCCGGGACTAGTCATGAGCAGTTCTTC.

The V call is TRBV5-5, the J call TRBJ1-2, with D possibly matching TRBD1 (5 bases). The CDR3 is 17 amino acids. CDR1 is SGHKS and CDR2 is YYEKEE in the germline V gene (reference sequence). Trimming shortened V by 4 bases and J by 4 bases, and 23 bases separated the two germline ends. The CDR3 reads CASSPLLTEVLTYGYTF. The CDR3 DNA sequence: TGTGCCAGCAGCCCACTTTTGACAGAAGTCTTAACCTATGGCTACACCTTC.

The CDR3 is CASSQLERETSTDTQYF. CDR3 sequence (DNA): TGCGCCAGCAGCCAACTCGAGCGGGAGACTAGCACAGATACGCAGTATTTT. The rearrangement uses TRBV4-1 and TRBJ2-3, with 8 bases aligning to TRBD2. Germline CDR1 MGHRA, CDR2 YSYEKL. The CDR3 spans 17 residues. V shed 2 bases, J shed 0 bases, and the junction held 7 bases outside the gene matches.

This clone was seen a single time. This chain connects TRBV7-8 to TRBJ2-2; 9 nucleotides match TRBD2. Trimming at V came to 4 bases and at J to 6 bases, leaving 6 bases not matched to a gene. The CDR3 sequence is 15 residues long. The germline V gene has CDR1 SGHVS and CDR2 FQNEAQ. CDR3 amino acids: CASSSGTSSAGELFF. The CDR3 coding sequence is TGTGCCAGCAGCTCCGGGACTAGCTCGGCCGGGGAGCTGTTTTTT. The complete variable domain, with remaining parts taken from reference TRBV7-8 and TRBJ2-2, reads GAGVSQSPRYKVAKRGQDVALRCDPISGHVSLFWYQQALGQGPEFLTYFQNEAQLDKSGLPSDRFFAERPEGSVSTLKIQRTQQEDSAVYLCASSSGTSSAGELFFGEGSRLTVL.

The table lists this clone with a few counts. This same CDR3 is encoded by further DNA sequences in the sample. The J gene is TRBJ2-7, the V gene TRBV28; tentatively, D is TRBD2 (6 bases). Germline lookup yields CDR1 MDHEN and CDR2 SYDVKM. The CDR3 is 12 residues long. V shed 5 bases and J shed 1 base, with 6 bases lying between them. The CDR3 region has the DNA TGTGCCAGCAGTCTAGCGTCCTACGAGCAGTACTTC. Protein: CASSLASYEQYF.

This clone was found once. The gene calls are TRBV7-3 and TRBJ2-1; TRBD1 is a possible D gene (6 bases). The V end was cut by 6 bases, the J end by 6 bases, with 15 bases between. Germline V gene lookup returns CDR1 SGHTA and CDR2 FQGTGA. The length of the CDR3 is 14 residues. DNA for the CDR3: TGTGCCAGCAGTGTTGCAGGGGAACCCAATGAGCAGTTCTTC. As protein: CASSVAGEPNEQFF.

As regards this clone: Other DNA sequences in this sample translate to the same CDR3. The chain combines TRBV27 with TRBJ2-7; TRBD2 matches 7 bases. This CDR3 is built from 14 residues. Germline V gene lookup returns CDR1 MNHEY and CDR2 SMNVEV (reference sequence). The V gene end was trimmed by 3 bases and the J gene end by 5 bases; junction bases not matched to a gene: 7. The CDR3: CASSLGRERHEQYF. CDR3 nucleotides: TGTGCCAGCAGTTTGGGGCGGGAGAGGCACGAGCAGTACTTC.

V is TRBV10-2 and J is TRBJ2-7; 14 nucleotides agree with TRBD2. CDR3 length: 19 amino acids. Germline assignment: CDR1 WSHSY and CDR2 SAAADI. The trim removed 3 bases at V and 6 bases at J, leaving 16 bases unmatched. The CDR3 loop is CASSDARLAGGPLSREQYF. The CDR3 DNA reads TGCGCCAGCAGTGACGCGAGACTAGCGGGAGGGCCTCTCAGTCGCGAGCAGTACTTC.

The chain joins TRBV6-6 to TRBJ1-5; TRBD1 might be the D (6 bases). Trimming removed 8 bases at V and 0 bases at J, with 17 bases between. The CDR3 is made up of 16 amino acids. Germline assignment: CDR1 MNHNY and CDR2 SVGAGI (reference sequence). DNA of the CDR3: TGTGCCAGCGTCTGGGCAACAGGGAGTAGCAATCAGCCCCAGCATTTT. Translation gives CASVWATGSSNQPQHF.

This chain joins TRBV18 and TRBJ2-3, with D maybe TRBD2 (5 bases). V lost 6 bases, J lost 7 bases, and 17 bases lay in between. Per germline, CDR1 KGHSH and CDR2 LQKENI. This CDR3 contains 14 residues. In DNA form, the CDR3 reads TGTGCCAGCTCGCCGGAGGCTCCGGTATATACGCAGTATTTT. It specifies CASSPEAPVYTQYF. The full variable domain, in which reference TRBV18 and TRBJ2-3 provide the parts outside the CDR3, is NAGVMQNPRHLVRRRGQEARLRCSPMKGHSHVYWYRQLPEEGLKFMVYLQKENIIDESGMPKERFSAEFPKEGPSILRIQQVVRGDSAAYFCASSPEAPVYTQYFGPGTRLTVL.

The V call is TRBV4-2, the J call TRBJ2-3; tentative D call: TRBD2 (5 bases). The CDR3 is made up of 15 amino acids. V dropped 1 base and J dropped 2 bases, with 10 bases sitting between them. Germline lookup yields CDR1 LGHNA and CDR2 YNFKEQ. The CDR3 loop is CASSQAGGPTDTQYF. CDR3 coding DNA: TGTGCCAGCAGCCAAGCAGGAGGCCCCACAGATACGCAGTATTTT.

V usage is TRBV27 and J usage is TRBJ2-6; the D gene is possibly TRBD1 (6 bases). CDR3 length equals 15 residues. The germline CDR1 and CDR2 sequences are MNHEY and SMNVEV (reference sequence). V lost 7 bases, J lost 2 bases, and 12 bases lay in between. In DNA, the CDR3 is TGTGCCAGCAAGGGTCAGGGGACTGGGGCCAACGTCCTGACTTTC. Protein product: CASKGQGTGANVLTF.

The chain carries TRBV7-9 and TRBJ1-5, with 8 bases lining up with TRBD1. Germline CDR1 and CDR2: SEHNR and FQNEAQ (reference sequence). The junction had 2 bases not matched to a gene; V was cut back by 4 bases and J by 9 bases. The CDR3 has 12 amino acids. CDR3: CASSSDRGPQHF. In DNA form, the CDR3 reads TGTGCCAGCAGCTCAGACAGGGGGCCCCAGCATTTT.

The CDR3 sequence: CASSEFFINTIYF. The CDR3, as DNA: TGTGCCAGCAGTGAATTCTTCATCAACACCATATATTTT. The chain uses TRBV6-1 and TRBJ1-3; unclear D gene. V lost 2 bases and J 7 bases, leaving 9 bases between the germline ends. The CDR3 consists of 13 residues. Germline CDR1 reads MNHNS; CDR2 reads SASEGT.

V is TRBV7-9 and J is TRBJ2-7, with TRBD2 as a possible D gene (6 bases). Germline lookup yields CDR1 SEHNR and CDR2 FQNEAQ (reference sequence). The CDR3 consists of 15 residues. Deletions cut 1 base from V and 1 base from J, with 11 bases between. The CDR3 DNA sequence: TGTGCCAGCAGCTTAGTCCGGGAGAGGTCCTACGAGCAGTACTTC. This sequence encodes CASSLVRERSYEQYF. The entire variable domain, with the rest obtained from reference TRBV7-9 and TRBJ2-7, is as follows: DTGVSQNPRHKITKRGQNVTFRCDPISEHNRLYWYRQTLGQGPEFLTYFQNEAQLEKSRLLSDRFSAERPKGSFSTLEIQRTEQGDSAMYLCASSLVRERSYEQYFGPGTRLTVT.

The chain links TRBV29-1 to TRBJ2-7, with 7 bases that match TRBD2. This CDR3 is 14 amino acids long. Germline assignment: CDR1 SQVTM and CDR2 ANQGSEA. Trimming removed 3 bases from V and 0 bases from J; junction bases left unmatched: 5. CDR3 amino acids: CSVDASGSSYEQYF. CDR3 bases: TGCAGCGTTGACGCTAGCGGCTCCTCCTACGAGCAGTACTTC.

The V gene is TRBV6-1, the J gene TRBJ1-1; possibly TRBD1 for D (5 bases). Between the trimmed V and J ends, which lost 4 bases and 0 bases, there was a span of 18 bases. The CDR3 runs to 17 residues. Germline values: CDR1 MNHNS, CDR2 SASEGT. The CDR3 sequence: CASSVAAGSFMNTEAFF. The CDR3 nucleotides are TGTGCCAGCAGTGTGGCGGCAGGGAGCTTTATGAACACTGAAGCTTTCTTT.

The chain recombines TRBV7-8 with TRBJ2-5; 7 bases align to TRBD1. The junction had 12 bases not matched to a gene; V was cut back by 0 bases and J by 2 bases. The CDR3 spans 18 residues. Germline V gives CDR1 SGHVS, CDR2 FQNEAQ. Here the CDR3 DNA reads TGTGCCAGCAGCTTAGCAAACAAAACAGGGGATTCTCAAGAGACCCAGTACTTC. Amino acids: CASSLANKTGDSQETQYF.

The chain links TRBV7-9 to TRBJ1-1; TRBD1 agrees at 7 bases. The CDR3 loop spans 13 amino acids. V shed 3 bases and J 11 bases; nucleotides not matched to a gene: 9. Germline CDR1 and CDR2: SEHNR and FQNEAQ (reference sequence). The CDR3: CASSLGGQRAAFF. DNA for the CDR3: TGTGCCAGCAGCTTGGGGGGACAGCGGGCCGCTTTCTTT.

The chain uses TRBV15 and TRBJ2-7; no firm D call. The CDR3 runs 15 residues. Germline CDR1 LNHNV, CDR2 YYDKDF (reference sequence). The germline V and J ends were trimmed by 1 base and 4 bases, with 14 bases remaining between them. The chain's CDR3 is CATSRGGTGTYEQYF. CDR3 DNA sequence: TGTGCCACCAGCAGAGGCGGCACTGGAACTTACGAGCAGTACTTC. Variable domain in full (rest from reference TRBV15 and TRBJ2-7): DAMVIQNPRYQVTQFGKPVTLSCSQTLNHNVMYWYQQKSSQAPKLLFHYYDKDFNNEADTPDNFQSRRPNTSFCFLDIRSPGLGDTAMYLCATSRGGTGTYEQYFGPGTRLTVT.

This chain links TRBV25-1 with TRBJ2-1, with 7 nucleotides matching TRBD2. CDR3 length: 17 residues. In germline, CDR1 is MGHDK, CDR2 SYGVNS. Unmatched junction bases numbered 13, after V lost 2 bases and J lost 6 bases. CDR3 in amino acids: CASSEMEDGLGPNEQFF. CDR3 nucleotide sequence: TGTGCCAGCAGTGAAATGGAGGATGGACTAGGCCCCAATGAGCAGTTCTTC.

V usage is TRBV6-1 and J usage is TRBJ1-1; 8 bases are a match to TRBD1. The V and J ends lost 4 bases and 8 bases, in that order; junction bases with no gene match: 6. CDR1 is MNHNS, CDR2 SASEGT, per germline. The length of the CDR3 is 13 residues. In nucleotides, the CDR3 is TGTGCCAGCAGTGCCCGGACAGGGTTGGAAGCTTTCTTT. Protein sequence: CASSARTGLEAFF.

The rearrangement uses TRBV7-6 and TRBJ2-7; TRBD2 might be the D (5 bases). CDR1 SGHVS and CDR2 FNYEAQ come from the germline V gene. The CDR3 sequence is 16 residues long. Trimming removed 2 bases from V and 2 bases from J, with 16 bases in between. As DNA, the CDR3 is TGTGCCAGCAGCTTATACGCGGGCCCCCGCGCCTACGAGCAGTACTTC. The encoded protein is CASSLYAGPRAYEQYF.

The chain is built from TRBV7-6 and TRBJ2-1; D not resolved. V was cut by 8 bases and J by 0 bases, with 8 bases left in between. The germline V gene encodes CDR1 SGHVS and CDR2 FNYEAQ. This CDR3 contains 13 residues. The CDR3 DNA sequence: TGTGCCAGCCGGGCAAGCTCCTACAATGAGCAGTTCTTC. Amino acids: CASRASSYNEQFF. The full variable domain, its missing parts supplied by reference TRBV7-6 and TRBJ2-1, is GAGVSQSPRYKVTKRGQDVALRCDPISGHVSLYWYRQALGQGPEFLTYFNYEAQQDKSGLPNDRFSAERPEGSISTLTIQRTEQRDSAMYRCASRASSYNEQFFGPGTRLTVL.